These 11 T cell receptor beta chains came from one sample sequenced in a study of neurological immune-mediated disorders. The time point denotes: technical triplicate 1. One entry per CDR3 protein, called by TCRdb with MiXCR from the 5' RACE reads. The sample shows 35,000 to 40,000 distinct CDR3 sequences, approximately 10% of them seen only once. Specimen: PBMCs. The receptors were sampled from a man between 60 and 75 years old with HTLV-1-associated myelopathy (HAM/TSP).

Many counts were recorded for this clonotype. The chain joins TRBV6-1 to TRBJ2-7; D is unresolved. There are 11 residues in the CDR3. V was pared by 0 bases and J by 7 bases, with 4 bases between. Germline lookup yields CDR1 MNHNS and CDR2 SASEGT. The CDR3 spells CASSEAEEQYF. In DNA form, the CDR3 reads TGTGCCAGCAGTGAAGCTGAAGAGCAGTACTTC.

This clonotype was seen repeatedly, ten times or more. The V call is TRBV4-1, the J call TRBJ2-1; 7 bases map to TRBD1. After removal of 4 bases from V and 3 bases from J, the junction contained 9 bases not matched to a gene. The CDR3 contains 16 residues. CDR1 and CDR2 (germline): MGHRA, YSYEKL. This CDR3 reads CASSRQGGAVYNEQFF. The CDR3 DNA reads TGCGCCAGCAGCCGACAAGGGGGCGCGGTCTACAATGAGCAGTTCTTC.

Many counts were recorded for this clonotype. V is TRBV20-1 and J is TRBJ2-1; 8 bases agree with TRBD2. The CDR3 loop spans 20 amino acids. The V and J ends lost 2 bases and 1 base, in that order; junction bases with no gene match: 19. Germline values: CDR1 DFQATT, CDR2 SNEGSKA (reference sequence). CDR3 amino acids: CSARYKTQLAEERSYNEQFF. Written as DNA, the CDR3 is TGCAGTGCTAGATACAAAACCCAACTAGCGGAGGAGAGGTCCTACAATGAGCAGTTCTTC.

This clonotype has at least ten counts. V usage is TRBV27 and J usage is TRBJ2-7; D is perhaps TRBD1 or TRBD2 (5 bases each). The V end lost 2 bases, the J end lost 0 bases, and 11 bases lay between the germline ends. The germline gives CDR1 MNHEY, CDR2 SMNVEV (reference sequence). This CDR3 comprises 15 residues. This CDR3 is CASSLTRDGSYEQYF. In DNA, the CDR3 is TGTGCCAGCAGTTTAACTCGGGACGGCTCCTACGAGCAGTACTTC.

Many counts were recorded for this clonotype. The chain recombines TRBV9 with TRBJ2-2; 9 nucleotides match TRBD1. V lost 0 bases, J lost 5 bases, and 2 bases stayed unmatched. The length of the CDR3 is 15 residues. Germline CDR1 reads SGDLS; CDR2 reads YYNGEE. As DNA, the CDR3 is TGTGCCAGCAGCGTAGGAGACAGGGGGACCGGGGAGCTGTTTTTT. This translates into CASSVGDRGTGELFF.

The CDR3 reads CSARDGNRGQPQHF. CDR3 nucleotides: TGCAGTGCTAGAGATGGGAACCGGGGACAGCCCCAGCATTTT. This chain links TRBV20-1 with TRBJ1-5; D not resolved. The CDR3 covers 14 residues. Germline assignment: CDR1 DFQATT and CDR2 SNEGSKA (reference sequence). Trimming stripped 0 bases from V and 7 bases from J, with 13 bases between.

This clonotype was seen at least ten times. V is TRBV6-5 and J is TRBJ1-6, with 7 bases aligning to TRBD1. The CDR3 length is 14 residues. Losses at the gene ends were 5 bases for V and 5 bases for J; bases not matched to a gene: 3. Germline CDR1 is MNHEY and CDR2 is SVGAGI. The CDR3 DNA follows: TGTGCCAGCAGTGCACAGGGGAATAATTCACCCCTCCACTTT. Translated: CASSAQGNNSPLHF.

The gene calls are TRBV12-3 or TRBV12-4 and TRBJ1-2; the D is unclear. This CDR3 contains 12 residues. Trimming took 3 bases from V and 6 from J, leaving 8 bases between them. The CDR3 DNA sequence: TGTGCCAGCAGTTTCGCGGGCAATGGCTACACCTTC. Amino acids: CASSFAGNGYTF.

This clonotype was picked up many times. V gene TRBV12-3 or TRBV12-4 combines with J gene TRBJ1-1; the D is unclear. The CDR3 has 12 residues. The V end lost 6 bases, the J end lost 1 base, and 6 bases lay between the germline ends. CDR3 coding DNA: TGTGCCAGCAGCTCCGCGAACACTGAAGCTTTCTTT. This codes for CASSSANTEAFF.

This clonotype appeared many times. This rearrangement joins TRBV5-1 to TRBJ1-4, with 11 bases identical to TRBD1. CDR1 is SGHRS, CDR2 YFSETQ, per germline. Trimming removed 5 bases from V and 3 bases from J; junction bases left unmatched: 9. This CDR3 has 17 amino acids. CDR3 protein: CASSAGQGAGANEKLFF. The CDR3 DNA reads TGCGCCAGCAGTGCTGGACAGGGGGCAGGAGCTAATGAAAAACTGTTTTTT.

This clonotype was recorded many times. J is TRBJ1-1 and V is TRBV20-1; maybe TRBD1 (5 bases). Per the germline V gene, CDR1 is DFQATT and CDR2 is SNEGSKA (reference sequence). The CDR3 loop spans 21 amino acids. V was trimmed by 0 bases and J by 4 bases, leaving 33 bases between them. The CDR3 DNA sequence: TGCAGTGCTAGAGATGGACGACGCGTGGTATCGGCAAACAGGTTGGGCACTGAAGCTTTCTTT. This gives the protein CSARDGRRVVSANRLGTEAFF.